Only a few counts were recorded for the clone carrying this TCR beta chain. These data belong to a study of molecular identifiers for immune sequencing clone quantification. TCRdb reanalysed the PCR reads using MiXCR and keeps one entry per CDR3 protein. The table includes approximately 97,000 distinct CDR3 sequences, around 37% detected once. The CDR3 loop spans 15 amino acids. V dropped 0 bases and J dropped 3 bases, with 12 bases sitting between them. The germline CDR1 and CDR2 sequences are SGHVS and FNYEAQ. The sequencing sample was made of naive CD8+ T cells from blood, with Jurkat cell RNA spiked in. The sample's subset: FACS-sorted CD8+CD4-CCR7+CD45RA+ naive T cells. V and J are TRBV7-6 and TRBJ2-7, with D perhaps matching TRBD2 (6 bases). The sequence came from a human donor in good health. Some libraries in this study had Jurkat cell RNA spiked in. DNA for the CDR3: TGTGCCAGCAGCTTAGCGCGGGGAGTGGACTACGAGCAGTACTTC. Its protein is CASSLARGVDYEQYF.